Following are 22 T cell receptor beta chains from one sample sequenced in a study of blood T cell repertoires in COVID-19. TCRdb's table, derived via immunoSEQ multiplex PCR, lists solely in-frame clones and lacks some. The table has more than 250,000 clones, about 84% seen once. Sequencing input: peripheral blood. Receptor source: a woman between 50 and 59 years old with acute or convalescent COVID-19.

CDR3 loop: CASRRPLRTGGDYEQYF. In DNA form, the CDR3 reads TGTGCCAGCAGACGACCCCTCCGGACAGGGGGTGACTACGAGCAGTACTTC. The rearrangement uses TRBV28 and TRBJ2-7; TRBD1 aligns across 10 bases. This CDR3 is 17 amino acids long. Germline V gene sequence: CDR1 MDHEN, CDR2 SYDVKM. V trimming: 6 bases; J trimming: 3 bases; junction bases outside the gene matches: 14.

The chain links TRBV15 to TRBJ1-5; TRBD1 might be the D (6 bases). The CDR3 sequence is 16 residues long. Germline V gives CDR1 LNHNV, CDR2 YYDKDF (reference sequence). The V end lost 0 bases, the J end lost 3 bases, and 12 bases lay between the germline ends. The chain's CDR3 is CATSRDITGTNQPQHF. The CDR3 DNA reads as TGTGCCACCAGCAGAGATATTACAGGGACCAATCAGCCCCAGCATTTT. Using reference TRBV15 and TRBJ1-5 for the parts outside the CDR3, the full variable domain is DAMVIQNPRYQVTQFGKPVTLSCSQTLNHNVMYWYQQKSSQAPKLLFHYYDKDFNNEADTPDNFQSRRPNTSFCFLDIRSPGLGDTAMYLCATSRDITGTNQPQHFGDGTRLSIL.

V and J are TRBV28 and TRBJ1-2; TRBD1 agrees at 9 bases. This CDR3 is 14 amino acids long. Germline V gene sequence: CDR1 MDHEN, CDR2 SYDVKM. V was pared by 6 bases and J by 4 bases, with 6 bases of the junction left unmatched. The CDR3: CASRSTGGAYGYTF. CDR3 nucleotide sequence: TGTGCCAGCAGAAGCACAGGGGGCGCCTATGGCTACACCTTC.

The chain combines TRBV15 with TRBJ2-7; TRBD1 might be the D (6 bases). Trimming removed 0 bases at V and 3 bases at J, with 9 bases between. The CDR3 covers 14 residues. CDR1 and CDR2 (germline): LNHNV, YYDKDF (reference sequence). The CDR3 spells CATSRDTGLYEQYF. The CDR3 bases are TGTGCCACCAGCAGAGATACAGGGCTCTACGAGCAGTACTTC.

This clone appeared a single time. The gene calls are TRBV4-3 and TRBJ2-1; TRBD2 aligns across 11 bases. CDR3 length equals 16 residues. Germline loops: CDR1 LGHNA, CDR2 YSLEER. With 0 bases clipped from V and 8 bases from J, the junction kept 6 bases outside the gene matches. The chain's CDR3 is CASSQEILAGVDEQFF. The CDR3 region has the DNA TGCGCCAGCAGCCAAGAAATACTAGCGGGAGTGGATGAGCAGTTCTTC.

The chain uses TRBV6-5 and TRBJ1-1; 7 bases are a match to TRBD1. The CDR3 has 15 residues. V gave up 6 bases and J gave up 1 base; unmatched junction bases: 8. Per the germline V gene, CDR1 is MNHEY and CDR2 is SVGAGI. Here the CDR3 reads CASSALRTGNTEAFF. In DNA, the CDR3 is TGTGCCAGCAGCGCGCTCCGGACAGGGAACACTGAAGCTTTCTTT.

The chain has TRBV4-3 and TRBJ2-7; the match to TRBD1 covers 7 bases. This CDR3 is built from 13 residues. Germline V gives CDR1 LGHNA, CDR2 YSLEER. V shed 3 bases and J 6 bases; nucleotides not matched to a gene: 5. The CDR3 nucleotides read TGCGCCAGCAGCCACCTACAGGGGCGCGAGCAGTACTTC. Translating it yields CASSHLQGREQYF.

The chain uses TRBV7-9 and TRBJ2-6, with a weak D call TRBD1 (8 bases). The V gene lost 5 bases and the J gene lost 2 bases, with 16 bases spanning the gap. The CDR3 spans 17 residues. The germline gives CDR1 SEHNR, CDR2 FQNEAQ (reference sequence). The CDR3 nucleotides are TGTGCCAGCAGCCTCTGGACAGGGACTACTGGGGCCAACGTCCTGACTTTC. As protein: CASSLWTGTTGANVLTF.

The chain couples TRBV4-3 to TRBJ2-7; 11 bases line up with TRBD1. V dropped 3 bases and J dropped 6; count of bases not matched to a gene: 7. In germline, CDR1 is LGHNA, CDR2 YSLEER. The CDR3 consists of 15 residues. The CDR3 protein is CASSHPGQGVFEQYF. CDR3 sequence (DNA): TGCGCCAGCAGCCACCCGGGACAGGGGGTGTTCGAGCAGTACTTC.

The CDR3 DNA follows: TGTGCCAGCAGCTTAGAGCGGGAGGCTCGTACGCAGTATTTT. It specifies CASSLEREARTQYF. The chain uses TRBV7-3 and TRBJ2-3; 9 bases fit TRBD2. From germline, CDR1 is SGHTA and CDR2 FQGTGA. The V gene end was trimmed by 2 bases and the J gene end by 8 bases; junction bases not matched to a gene: 5. This CDR3 spans 14 amino acids.

The chain uses TRBV11-3 and TRBJ2-2, with a weak D call TRBD2 (7 bases). This CDR3 spans 17 amino acids. The V gene lost 3 bases and the J gene lost 6 bases, with 20 bases spanning the gap. CDR1 is SGHNT, CDR2 YENEEA, per germline. The CDR3 DNA reads TGTGCCAGCAGCTTTTCAGGTTTTCTGGGGGGGCCCGGGGAGCTGTTTTTT. Translated: CASSFSGFLGGPGELFF.

The chain has TRBV7-9 and TRBJ2-7; 7 bases are shared with TRBD1. There are 14 residues in the CDR3. Trimming at V came to 5 bases and at J to 5 bases, leaving 9 bases not matched to a gene. Germline V gene data show CDR1 as SEHNR and CDR2 as FQNEAQ (reference sequence). CDR3 loop: CASSKTGRFHEQYF. The CDR3, as DNA: TGTGCCAGCAGCAAGACAGGGCGCTTCCACGAGCAGTACTTC.

This chain uses TRBV5-1 with TRBJ1-1, with D possibly being TRBD1 (6 bases). The ends were cut back, 1 base at V and 3 bases at J, with 10 bases in the middle. The CDR3 totals 14 residues. Per germline, CDR1 SGHRS and CDR2 YFSETQ. DNA for the CDR3: TGCGCCAGCAGCTTGACAGGGTGGGACACTGAAGCTTTCTTT. This encodes CASSLTGWDTEAFF.

This clone has just one count. The V gene is TRBV28, the J gene TRBJ2-5; tentative D call: TRBD2 (6 bases). V was shortened by 3 bases and J by 2 bases, with 13 bases between the two germline ends. This CDR3 has 15 residues. Germline V gene data show CDR1 as MDHEN and CDR2 as SYDVKM. The CDR3 here is CASSFYLAEQETQYF. CDR3 DNA: TGTGCCAGCAGTTTTTATTTAGCGGAACAAGAGACCCAGTACTTC.

The V and J genes are TRBV5-1 and TRBJ2-4; D might be TRBD2 (7 bases). The CDR3 is 17 amino acids. Germline-derived CDR1 and CDR2 are SGHRS and YFSETQ. The V and J ends lost 1 base and 7 bases respectively, with 21 bases between them. This chain's CDR3 is CASSLLGSEQGGNIQYF. As DNA, the CDR3 is TGCGCCAGCAGCTTGCTTGGAAGTGAACAGGGAGGGAACATTCAGTACTTC. Full variable domain (rest looked up from reference TRBV5-1 and TRBJ2-4): KAGVTQTPRYLIKTRGQQVTLSCSPISGHRSVSWYQQTPGQGLQFLFEYFSETQRNKGNFPGRFSGRQFSNSRSEMNVSTLELGDSALYLCASSLLGSEQGGNIQYFGAGTRLSVL.

This clone was counted a single time. This sequence joins TRBV28 and TRBJ2-7; 11 bases line up with TRBD1. The CDR3 contains 16 residues. Trimming took 5 bases from V and 2 from J; bases not matched to a gene: 8. Looked up from germline, CDR1 is MDHEN and CDR2 is SYDVKM. CDR3 DNA sequence: TGTGCCAGCAGTGGGGTGGTGGGACAGGGGGCCTACGAGCAGTACTTC. It codes for CASSGVVGQGAYEQYF. Complete variable domain (other parts from reference TRBV28 and TRBJ2-7): DVKVTQSSRYLVKRTGEKVFLECVQDMDHENMFWYRQDPGLGLRLIYFSYDVKMKEKGDIPEGYSVSREKKERFSLILESASTNQTSMYLCASSGVVGQGAYEQYFGPGTRLTVT.

The genes are TRBV5-1 and TRBJ1-2; D possibly corresponds to TRBD1 (6 bases). V lost 0 bases and J lost 4, with 10 bases in between. This CDR3 has 14 residues. Germline CDR1 SGHRS, CDR2 YFSETQ. CDR3 bases: TGCGCCAGCAGCTTGGCGGACAGTATCTATGGCTACACCTTC. Residues: CASSLADSIYGYTF.

This chain uses TRBV9 with TRBJ1-2; 10 nucleotides match TRBD1. The V gene end was trimmed by 4 bases and the J gene end by 4 bases; junction bases not matched to a gene: 13. CDR1 is SGDLS and CDR2 is YYNGEE in the germline V gene. CDR3 length equals 17 residues. Here the CDR3 reads CASSPGTGEFLAYGYTF. CDR3 DNA: TGTGCCAGCAGCCCTGGGACAGGGGAGTTTCTAGCCTATGGCTACACCTTC.

The chain couples TRBV7-8 to TRBJ2-1, with 14 bases fitting TRBD2. From germline, CDR1 is SGHVS and CDR2 FQNEAQ. The CDR3 runs to 15 residues. V was clipped by 5 bases and J by 9 bases; unmatched bases: 6. The CDR3 protein is CASSVGTSGSGEQFF. DNA for the CDR3: TGTGCCAGCAGCGTGGGGACTAGCGGGAGCGGTGAGCAGTTCTTC.

Only a few counts were recorded for this clone. The chain combines TRBV28 with TRBJ2-7, with 8 bases matching TRBD1. Per the germline V gene, CDR1 is MDHEN and CDR2 is SYDVKM. V shed 3 bases, J shed 1 base, and the junction held 5 bases outside the gene matches. The CDR3 length is 15 residues. The CDR3: CASSFPGGLSYEQYF. In DNA, the CDR3 is TGTGCCAGCAGTTTCCCAGGGGGCCTGTCCTACGAGCAGTACTTC.

The V gene is TRBV6-1, the J gene TRBJ1-4; D possibly corresponds to TRBD1 (6 bases). V was cut by 3 bases and J by 8 bases, with 10 bases left in between. Germline values: CDR1 MNHNS, CDR2 SASEGT. CDR3 length: 13 residues. CDR3 region: CASSDGTKEKLFF. The CDR3 bases are TGTGCCAGCAGTGATGGGACAAAGGAAAAACTGTTTTTT.

This chain joins TRBV28 and TRBJ1-4; tentative D call: TRBD1 (5 bases). Trimming cost V 0 bases and J 2 bases, with 10 bases left between them. This CDR3 has 16 amino acids. The germline CDR1 and CDR2 sequences are MDHEN and SYDVKM. CDR3: CASSLWGTGTNEKLFF. CDR3 DNA sequence: TGTGCCAGCAGTTTATGGGGTACAGGCACTAATGAAAAACTGTTTTTT.